The 15 T cell receptor beta chains presented below share a single source sample, sequenced in a study of cytomegalovirus exposure and HLA in healthy donors. The PCR contained 60 Vbeta and 13 Jbeta primers. Here immunoSEQ multiplex PCR was the method, and the copy in TCRdb shows in-frame clones only, minus some. The sample lists under 200,000 clones, 65% to 85% occurring once. What was sequenced was PBMCs. These receptors came from a man aged 45 to 65 in good health and CMV-seronegative.

V gene TRBV27 combines with J gene TRBJ1-1; the match to TRBD1 covers 10 bases. V shed 1 base, J shed 7 bases, and the junction held 3 bases outside the gene matches. The V gene's germline CDR1 is MNHEY and CDR2 SMNVEV (reference sequence). The length of the CDR3 is 14 residues. The CDR3, as DNA: TGTGCCAGCAGTTTATTGGGGACAGGGGTTGAAGCTTTCTTT. This encodes CASSLLGTGVEAFF.

The sample holds one count of this clone. At one boundary the junction diverges from the germline segment, which might be a read error. The chain links TRBV27 to TRBJ2-1; 10 nucleotides agree with TRBD2. The germline gives CDR1 MNHEY, CDR2 SMNVEV (reference sequence). The CDR3 is 14 residues long. This chain's CDR3 is CASSSSGGYIEQFF. As DNA, the CDR3 is TGTGCCAGCAGCTCTAGCGGGGGATACATTGAGCAGTTCTTC.

The rearrangement links TRBV7-7 to TRBJ2-3; 9 bases agree with TRBD2. Germline V lookup: CDR1 SSHAT, CDR2 FNYEAQ (reference sequence). The CDR3 runs to 16 residues. The junction had 7 bases not matched to a gene; V was cut back by 1 base and J by 5 bases. CDR3 nucleotides: TGTGCCAGCAGCTTAGACCGAGCGGGGGGAATAGATACGCAGTATTTT. Its protein is CASSLDRAGGIDTQYF.

This chain uses TRBV9 with TRBJ2-1; 9 nucleotides match TRBD2. This CDR3 has 16 residues. The V gene end was trimmed by 4 bases and the J gene end by 3 bases; junction bases not matched to a gene: 8. In germline, CDR1 is SGDLS, CDR2 YYNGEE. Written as DNA, the CDR3 is TGTGCCAGCAGCACCAGGGGCGGGGGGGGCTACAATGAGCAGTTCTTC. This gives the protein CASSTRGGGGYNEQFF.

V usage is TRBV15 and J usage is TRBJ2-3; the D gene is possibly TRBD1 (5 bases). CDR1 LNHNV and CDR2 YYDKDF come from the germline V gene (reference sequence). This CDR3 comprises 16 residues. V lost 5 bases, J lost 2 bases, and 17 bases lay in between. The CDR3 sequence is CATSFYLNRNTDTQYF. The DNA of the CDR3 is TGTGCCACCAGCTTTTACCTCAACAGGAACACAGATACGCAGTATTTT.

This clone was seen a handful of times. The rearrangement joins TRBV9 to TRBJ1-2; TRBD1 might be the D (5 bases). Trimming shortened V by 0 bases and J by 4 bases, and 13 bases separated the two germline ends. Germline assignment: CDR1 SGDLS and CDR2 YYNGEE. The CDR3 is 15 residues long. This CDR3 is CASSVGQKSPYGYTF. The CDR3 DNA is TGTGCCAGCAGCGTAGGACAGAAATCCCCCTATGGCTACACCTTC. Combining the CDR3 with reference TRBV9 and TRBJ1-2 gives the whole variable domain DSGVTQTPKHLITATGQRVTLRCSPRSGDLSVYWYQQSLDQGLQFLIQYYNGEERAKGNILERFSAQQFPDLHSELNLSSLELGDSALYFCASSVGQKSPYGYTFGSGTRLTVV.

This clone has a handful of counts. The rearrangement uses TRBV4-3 and TRBJ1-6; D gene uncertain. The germline V gene has CDR1 LGHNA and CDR2 YSLEER. CDR3 length equals 14 residues. The germline V and J ends were trimmed by 1 base and 10 bases, with 11 bases remaining between them. CDR3: CASSQAEFASPLHF. CDR3 coding DNA: TGCGCCAGCAGCCAAGCGGAGTTCGCCTCACCCCTCCACTTT.

CDR3 sequence: CASSTTGLGNTEAFF. The CDR3 DNA reads TGTGCCAGCAGTACGACAGGGCTGGGCAACACTGAAGCTTTCTTT. This chain connects TRBV6-5 to TRBJ1-1, with 7 bases lining up with TRBD1. The V gene's germline CDR1 is MNHEY and CDR2 SVGAGI. The ends lost 5 bases at V and 2 bases at J; junction bases unmatched: 8. This CDR3 is 15 amino acids long.

This chain's CDR3 is CASSLARPILTQDTQYF. Here the CDR3 DNA reads TGTGCCAGCAGCTTAGCGAGGCCGATTCTTACACAAGATACGCAGTATTTT. The chain combines TRBV7-9 with TRBJ2-3; D is uncertain. CDR1 and CDR2 from the germline V gene are SEHNR and FQNEAQ (reference sequence). The CDR3 sequence is 17 residues long. The V and J ends lost 0 bases and 5 bases respectively, with 18 bases between them.

The chain links TRBV6-5 to TRBJ1-2, with TRBD1 identical over 7 bases. The CDR3 contains 15 residues. J was trimmed by 2 bases and V by 0 bases; bases with no gene match: 3. Germline CDR1 MNHEY, CDR2 SVGAGI. The CDR3 loop reads CASSYSTGMNYGYTF. In DNA, the CDR3 is TGTGCCAGCAGTTACTCGACAGGGATGAACTATGGCTACACCTTC.

This clone was detected once. This rearrangement joins TRBV19 to TRBJ1-2, with D unresolved. The CDR3 runs 13 residues. Trimming removed 5 bases from V and 4 bases from J, with 11 bases in between. The germline V gene encodes CDR1 LNHDA and CDR2 SQIVND (reference sequence). DNA for the CDR3: TGTGCCAGTAGTGAGGGCCCCAGCTATGGCTACACCTTC. Translated: CASSEGPSYGYTF. The entire variable domain, with the rest obtained from reference TRBV19 and TRBJ1-2, is as follows: DGGITQSPKYLFRKEGQNVTLSCEQNLNHDAMYWYRQDPGQGLRLIYYSQIVNDFQKGDIAEGYSVSREKKESFPLTVTSAQKNPTAFYLCASSEGPSYGYTFGSGTRLTVV.

This sequence joins TRBV7-2 and TRBJ2-5, with no clear D. This CDR3 has 14 amino acids. Germline assignment: CDR1 SGHTA and CDR2 FQGNSA. Trimming took 6 bases from V and 1 from J, leaving 12 bases between them. The CDR3: CASRNRVIQETQYF. The CDR3 DNA reads TGTGCCAGCAGAAACCGGGTGATCCAAGAGACCCAGTACTTC.

A few counts support this clone. The rearrangement uses TRBV7-7 and TRBJ2-1; 7 positions agree with TRBD1. Per germline, CDR1 SSHAT and CDR2 FNYEAQ (reference sequence). Unmatched junction bases numbered 8, after V lost 5 bases and J lost 4 bases. This CDR3 is built from 15 residues. CDR3 amino acids: CASSPGDRPYNEQFF. CDR3 sequence (DNA): TGTGCCAGCAGCCCTGGGGACAGACCTTACAATGAGCAGTTCTTC.

This clone was picked up one time. The chain recombines TRBV29-1 with TRBJ1-1; the D gene is possibly TRBD1 (6 bases). The CDR3 has 13 amino acids. Looked up from germline, CDR1 is SQVTM and CDR2 is ANQGSEA. Trimming cost V 0 bases and J 5 bases, with 10 bases left between them. CDR3 amino acids: CSVEDQGRTEAFF. Written as DNA, the CDR3 is TGCAGCGTTGAAGATCAGGGGCGAACTGAAGCTTTCTTT.

The gene calls are TRBV5-4 and TRBJ2-3; possibly TRBD1 for D (5 bases). The CDR3 contains 15 residues. The V end lost 5 bases, the J end lost 0 bases, and 13 bases lay between the germline ends. The germline CDR1 and CDR2 sequences are SGHNT and YYREEE (reference sequence). DNA for the CDR3: TGTGCCAGCAGATCGGACATTTTAAGCACAGATACGCAGTATTTT. Its translation: CASRSDILSTDTQYF.